These T cell receptor beta chains were read from a single sample in a study of identical twins. TCRdb re-called the 5' RACE reads through MiXCR, storing one row per CDR3 protein. The sample lists some 500,000 distinct CDR3 sequences, roughly 9.5% seen once, with approximately 3.2% in the top ten. The sample was also linked to a second study, of yellow fever vaccine responses in identical twins.

The sample was PBMCs. These receptors were collected from a woman aged 18-35 years in good health. CDR3s include the opening cysteine and the closing phenylalanine or tryptophan. D genes are given only for firm matches. Clone size, where shown, is once, few, many, or a class for clones that have expanded.

CDR3 DNA: TGCAGTGCTAGCGTCACCGGGGGACTAGCGGGATCTCGCGAGCAGTACTTC
CDR3 protein: CSASVTGGLAGSREQYF
D gene: TRBD2
V gene: TRBV20-1
CDR3 length: 17
J gene: TRBJ2-7
clone size: many

CDR3 DNA: TGTGCCAGCAGCTTTAAAGCTGCGACTAGCGGGACTCCCTACGAGCAGTACTTC
CDR3 protein: CASSFKAATSGTPYEQYF
D gene: TRBD2
V gene: TRBV11-2
CDR3 length: 18
J gene: TRBJ2-7
clone size: few

CDR3 DNA: TGCAGCGCCATCCCTGGGACGGAGCCCTACGAGCAGTACTTC
CDR3 protein: CSAIPGTEPYEQYF
D gene: NA
V gene: TRBV29-1
CDR3 length: 14
J gene: TRBJ2-7
clone size: NA

CDR3 DNA: TGTGCCAGCAGCCAGTTACCCCCCATGTCGTCCGGGGCCGGGGAGCTGTTTTTT
CDR3 protein: CASSQLPPMSSGAGELFF
D gene: NA
V gene: TRBV6-1
CDR3 length: 18
J gene: TRBJ2-2
clone size: few

CDR3 DNA: TGTGCCTTCTGTTCCTGGACTAGCGGGGGGGCCGTGTTCCCAGATACGCAGTATTTT
CDR3 protein: CAFCSWTSGGAVFPDTQYF
D gene: TRBD2
V gene: TRBV12-3/TRBV12-4
CDR3 length: 19
J gene: TRBJ2-3
clone size: NA

CDR3 DNA: TGCAGCGCCACACTCACAGATACGCAGTATTTT
CDR3 protein: CSATLTDTQYF
D gene: NA
V gene: TRBV29-1
CDR3 length: 11
J gene: TRBJ2-3
clone size: many

CDR3 DNA: TGTGCCAGCAGCCCGGGACTAGCGGGAGGCCCGCAAGGCGAGCAGTACTTC
CDR3 protein: CASSPGLAGGPQGEQYF
D gene: TRBD2
V gene: TRBV7-2
CDR3 length: 17
J gene: TRBJ2-7
clone size: NA

CDR3 DNA: TGTGCCAGCAGCTTAGCAGGGGACAGTTTGAATGAGCAGTTCTTC
CDR3 protein: CASSLAGDSLNEQFF
D gene: TRBD1
V gene: TRBV7-3
CDR3 length: 15
J gene: TRBJ2-1
clone size: few

CDR3 DNA: TGTGCCAGCCGCCCCACGGGTGTCCATGAGCAGTTCTTC
CDR3 protein: CASRPTGVHEQFF
D gene: NA
V gene: TRBV27
CDR3 length: 13
J gene: TRBJ2-1
clone size: NA

CDR3 DNA: TGTGCCAGCAGCTTCCCCGGACAGGGGAATAGGAGGTCCTCCTACAATGAGCAGTTCTTC
CDR3 protein: CASSFPGQGNRRSSYNEQFF
D gene: TRBD1
V gene: TRBV7-8
CDR3 length: 20
J gene: TRBJ2-1
clone size: many